Sequencing of this T cell receptor (beta chain) was carried out in a study of blood T cell repertoires in COVID-19. About the study: T cells, B-cell-depleted T cells, or PBMCs provided the cDNA or gDNA that served as material.

As processed by the authors: Reference gene primer amplification gave nucleated cell count estimates. TCRdb keeps only in-frame clones here, not all; method: immunoSEQ multiplex PCR. From that table come the V and J calls and clone size; the DNA was used to work out D and trimming. The sample lists some 140,000 clones, around 83% occurring once. Germline CDR1 is SEHNR and CDR2 is FQNEAQ (reference sequence). The CDR3 covers 13 residues. Deletions cut 3 bases from V and 3 bases from J, with 6 bases between. Followed longitudinally, the Seattle patients had been enrolled during active infection. The sequence was collected from a woman aged 60 to 75 with COVID-19, enrolled during active disease. Specimen: peripheral blood. V gene TRBV7-9 combines with J gene TRBJ1-5, with D uncertain. CDR3 amino acids: CASSFDTNQPQHF. The CDR3 DNA reads as TGTGCCAGCAGCTTCGACACCAATCAGCCCCAGCATTTT.